A single TCR beta chain is shown here with its context. As processed by the authors: Nucleated cell number was recorded as an estimate derived from reference gene primer amplification. Repertoires were generated with immunoSEQ multiplex PCR, while TCRdb's copy carries only in-frame clones and drops some. That table supplies the V and J calls and clone size; D and trimming were determined from the DNA. The table includes about 82,000 clones, roughly 80% detected once. The V gene lost 8 bases and the J gene lost 1 base, with 17 bases spanning the gap. This CDR3 has 16 residues. This entry comes from a study of blood T cell repertoires in COVID-19.

The TCR originated in a man aged 55-75 years with COVID-19, enrolled during active disease. The sequenced sample was peripheral blood. This rearrangement joins TRBV23-1 to TRBJ2-2, with D tentatively TRBD1 (5 bases). TRBV23-1 carries the ORF label, with uncertain function. CDR3 in DNA: TGCGCCAGCGGGATTCCGGGCGGACAGAACACCGGGGAGCTGTTTTTT. This sequence encodes CASGIPGGQNTGELFF.